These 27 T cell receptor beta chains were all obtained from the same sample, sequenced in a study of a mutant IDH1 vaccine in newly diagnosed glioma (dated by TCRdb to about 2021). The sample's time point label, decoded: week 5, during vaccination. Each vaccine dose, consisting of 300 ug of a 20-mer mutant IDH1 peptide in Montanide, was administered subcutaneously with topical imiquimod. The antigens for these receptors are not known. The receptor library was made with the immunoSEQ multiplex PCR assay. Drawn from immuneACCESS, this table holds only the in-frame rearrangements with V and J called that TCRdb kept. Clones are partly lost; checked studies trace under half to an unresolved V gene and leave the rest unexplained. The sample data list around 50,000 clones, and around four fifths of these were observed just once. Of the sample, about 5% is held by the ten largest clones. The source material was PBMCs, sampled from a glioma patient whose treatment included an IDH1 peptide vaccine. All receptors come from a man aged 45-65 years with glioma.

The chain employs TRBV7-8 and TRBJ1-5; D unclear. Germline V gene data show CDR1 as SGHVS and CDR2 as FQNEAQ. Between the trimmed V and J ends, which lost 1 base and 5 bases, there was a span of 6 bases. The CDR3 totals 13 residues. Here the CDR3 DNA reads TGTGCCAGCAGCTTAGGACGGGATCAGCCCCAGCATTTT. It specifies CASSLGRDQPQHF.

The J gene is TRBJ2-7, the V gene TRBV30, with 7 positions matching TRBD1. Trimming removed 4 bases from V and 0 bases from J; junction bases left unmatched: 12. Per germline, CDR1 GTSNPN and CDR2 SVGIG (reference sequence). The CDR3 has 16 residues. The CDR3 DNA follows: TGTGCCTGGACCCCCTCGGGGACAGCGAGCTCCTACGAGCAGTACTTC. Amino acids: CAWTPSGTASSYEQYF.

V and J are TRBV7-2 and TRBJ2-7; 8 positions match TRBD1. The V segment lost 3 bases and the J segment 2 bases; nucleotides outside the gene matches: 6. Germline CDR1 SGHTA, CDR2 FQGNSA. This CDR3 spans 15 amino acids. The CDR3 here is CASSFTGGQAYEQYF. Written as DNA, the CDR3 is TGTGCCAGCAGCTTTACAGGGGGTCAGGCCTACGAGCAGTACTTC.

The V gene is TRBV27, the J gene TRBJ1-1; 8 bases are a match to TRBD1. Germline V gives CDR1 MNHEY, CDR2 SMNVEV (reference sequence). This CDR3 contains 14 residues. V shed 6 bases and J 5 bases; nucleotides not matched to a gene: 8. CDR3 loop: CASSRQGIGTEAFF. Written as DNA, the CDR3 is TGTGCCAGCAGCCGACAGGGGATAGGGACTGAAGCTTTCTTT.

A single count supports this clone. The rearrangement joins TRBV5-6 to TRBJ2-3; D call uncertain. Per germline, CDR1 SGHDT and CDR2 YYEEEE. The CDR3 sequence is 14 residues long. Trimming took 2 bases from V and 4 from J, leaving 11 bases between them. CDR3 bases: TGTGCCAGCAGCTTTGTTAGCCGCCCAGATACGCAGTATTTT. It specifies CASSFVSRPDTQYF.

The CDR3 DNA sequence: TGTGCCAGCAGCCTGGACGGCTCCTACAATGAGCAGTTCTTC. It is translated as CASSLDGSYNEQFF. The V gene is TRBV6-1, the J gene TRBJ2-1; D call uncertain. Trimming took 6 bases from V and 0 from J, leaving 9 bases between them. Germline V gene lookup returns CDR1 MNHNS and CDR2 SASEGT. This CDR3 contains 14 residues.

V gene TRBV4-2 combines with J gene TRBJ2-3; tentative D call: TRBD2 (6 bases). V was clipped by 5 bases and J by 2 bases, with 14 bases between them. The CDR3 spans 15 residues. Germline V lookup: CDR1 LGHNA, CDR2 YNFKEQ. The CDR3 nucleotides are TGTGCCAGCAGCTCTGCGGGGTCCTACACAGATACGCAGTATTTT. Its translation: CASSSAGSYTDTQYF.

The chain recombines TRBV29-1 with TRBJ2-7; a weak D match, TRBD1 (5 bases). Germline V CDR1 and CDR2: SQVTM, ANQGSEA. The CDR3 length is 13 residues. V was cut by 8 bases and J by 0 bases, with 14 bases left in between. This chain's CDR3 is CSFRGRVSYEQYF. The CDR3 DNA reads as TGCAGCTTCCGTGGCAGGGTCTCCTACGAGCAGTACTTC.

The CDR3 DNA follows: TGTGCCAGCAGCCTCGGGACAGGGATCGAAAAACTGTTTTTT. This codes for CASSLGTGIEKLFF. The V call is TRBV5-4, the J call TRBJ1-4, with 9 bases aligning to TRBD1. V gave up 4 bases and J gave up 8 bases; unmatched junction bases: 6. CDR3 length: 14 amino acids. From germline, CDR1 is SGHNT and CDR2 YYREEE (reference sequence).

CDR3 in DNA: TGTGCCAGCAGTGTACAACGAAGCAATCAGCCCCAGCATTTT. Encoded protein: CASSVQRSNQPQHF. V is TRBV2 and J is TRBJ1-5; no clear D gene. The V end lost 4 bases, the J end lost 1 base, and 8 bases lay between the germline ends. The CDR3 runs to 14 residues. Germline V gene sequence: CDR1 SNHLY, CDR2 FYNNEI.

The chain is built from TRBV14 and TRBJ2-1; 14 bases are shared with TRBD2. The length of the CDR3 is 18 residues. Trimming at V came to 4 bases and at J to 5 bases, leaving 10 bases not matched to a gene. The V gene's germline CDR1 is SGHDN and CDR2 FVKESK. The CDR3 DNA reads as TGTGCCAGCAGCCCCCCCAGGACTAGCGGGGGGCCAGACAATGAGCAGTTCTTC. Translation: CASSPPRTSGGPDNEQFF.

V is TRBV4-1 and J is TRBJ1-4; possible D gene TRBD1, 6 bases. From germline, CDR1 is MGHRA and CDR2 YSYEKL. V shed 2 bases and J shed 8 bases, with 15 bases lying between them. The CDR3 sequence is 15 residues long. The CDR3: CASSQQRGFGEKLFF. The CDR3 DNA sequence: TGCGCCAGCAGCCAACAAAGGGGGTTTGGGGAAAAACTGTTTTTT.

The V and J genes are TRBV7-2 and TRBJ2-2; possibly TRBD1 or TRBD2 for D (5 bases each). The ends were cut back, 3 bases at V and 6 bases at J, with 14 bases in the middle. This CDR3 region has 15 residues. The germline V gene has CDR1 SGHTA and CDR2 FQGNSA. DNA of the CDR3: TGTGCCAGCAGCTTGCTATCGGGGACCGCCGGGGAGCTGTTTTTT. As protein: CASSLLSGTAGELFF.

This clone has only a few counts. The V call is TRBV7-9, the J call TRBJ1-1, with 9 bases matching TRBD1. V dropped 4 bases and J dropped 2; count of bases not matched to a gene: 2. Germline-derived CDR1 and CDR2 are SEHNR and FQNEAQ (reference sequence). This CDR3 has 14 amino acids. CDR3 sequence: CASSWDRDNTEAFF. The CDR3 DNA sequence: TGTGCCAGCAGCTGGGACAGGGACAACACTGAAGCTTTCTTT.

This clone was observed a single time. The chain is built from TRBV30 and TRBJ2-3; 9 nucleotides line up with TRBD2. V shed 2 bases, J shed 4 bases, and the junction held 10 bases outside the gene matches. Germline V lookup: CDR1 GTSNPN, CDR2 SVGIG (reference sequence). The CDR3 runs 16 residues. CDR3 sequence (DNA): TGTGCCTGGAGTCTTCGGCGGGGGGGCCTTGCAGATACGCAGTATTTT. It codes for CAWSLRRGGLADTQYF.

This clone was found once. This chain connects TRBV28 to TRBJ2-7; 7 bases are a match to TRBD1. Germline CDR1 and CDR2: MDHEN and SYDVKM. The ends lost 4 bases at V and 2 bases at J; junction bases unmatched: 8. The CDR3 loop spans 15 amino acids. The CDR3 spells CASSSDDRVAYEQYF. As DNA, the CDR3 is TGTGCCAGCAGTTCCGACGACAGGGTGGCCTACGAGCAGTACTTC.

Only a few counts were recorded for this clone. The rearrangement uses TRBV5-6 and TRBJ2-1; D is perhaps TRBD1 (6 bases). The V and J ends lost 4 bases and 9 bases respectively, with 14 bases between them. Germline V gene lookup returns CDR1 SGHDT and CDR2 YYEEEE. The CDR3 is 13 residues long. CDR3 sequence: CASSLGDTGEQFF. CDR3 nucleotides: TGTGCCAGCAGCCTCGGGGACACCGGTGAGCAGTTCTTC.

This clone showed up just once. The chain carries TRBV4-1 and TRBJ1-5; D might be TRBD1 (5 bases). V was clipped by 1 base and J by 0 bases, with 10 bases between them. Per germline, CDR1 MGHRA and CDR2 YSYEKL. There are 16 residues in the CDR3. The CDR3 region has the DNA TGCGCCAGCAGCCAAGGGGGGACCGTTAGCAATCAGCCCCAGCATTTT. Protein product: CASSQGGTVSNQPQHF.

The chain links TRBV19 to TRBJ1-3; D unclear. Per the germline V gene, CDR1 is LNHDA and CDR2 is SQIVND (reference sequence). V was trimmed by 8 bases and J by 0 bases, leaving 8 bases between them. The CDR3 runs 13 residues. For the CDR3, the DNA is TGTGCCAGTTGCGTGGGCTCTGGAAACACCATATATTTT. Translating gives CASCVGSGNTIYF.

The CDR3 DNA reads TGTGCCGCAAGCGGTCGTCCCAGGGGGCAAGAGACCCAGTACTTC. Its translation: CAASGRPRGQETQYF. This chain links TRBV7-2 with TRBJ2-5; 7 bases fit TRBD1. The germline V gene encodes CDR1 SGHTA and CDR2 FQGNSA. The CDR3 length is 15 residues. V shed 11 bases and J 2 bases; nucleotides not matched to a gene: 14.

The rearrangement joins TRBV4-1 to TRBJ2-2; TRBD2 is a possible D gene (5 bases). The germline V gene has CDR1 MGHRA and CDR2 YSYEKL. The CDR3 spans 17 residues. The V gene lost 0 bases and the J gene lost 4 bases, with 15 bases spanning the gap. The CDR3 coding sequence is TGCGCCAGCAGCCAAGATGGTTTTGATGGAGGCACCGGGGAGCTGTTTTTT. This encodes CASSQDGFDGGTGELFF.

The chain's CDR3 is CASSHREADTQYF. CDR3 sequence (DNA): TGCGCCAGCAGCCACCGGGAGGCAGATACGCAGTATTTT. The rearrangement uses TRBV4-3 and TRBJ2-3; 7 positions agree with TRBD2. This CDR3 spans 13 amino acids. After removal of 3 bases from V and 4 bases from J, the junction contained 1 base not matched to a gene. Germline V gives CDR1 LGHNA, CDR2 YSLEER.

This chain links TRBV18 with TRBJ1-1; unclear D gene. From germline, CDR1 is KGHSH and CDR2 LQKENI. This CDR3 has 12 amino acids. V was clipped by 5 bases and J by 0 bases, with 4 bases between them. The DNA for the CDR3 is TGTGCCAGCTCAGTCCTGAACACTGAAGCTTTCTTT. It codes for CASSVLNTEAFF.

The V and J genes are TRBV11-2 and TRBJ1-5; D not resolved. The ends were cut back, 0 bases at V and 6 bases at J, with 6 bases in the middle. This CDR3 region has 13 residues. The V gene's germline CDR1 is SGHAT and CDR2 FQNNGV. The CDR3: CASSLDGVQPQHF. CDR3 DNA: TGTGCCAGCAGCTTAGATGGGGTTCAGCCCCAGCATTTT.

The CDR3 protein is CASSPRFERGNQPQHF. As DNA, the CDR3 is TGTGCCAGCAGCCCGCGCTTCGAGAGGGGAAATCAGCCCCAGCATTTT. This sequence joins TRBV5-6 and TRBJ1-5, with D possibly matching TRBD1 (5 bases). CDR3 length equals 16 residues. Deletions cut 4 bases from V and 4 bases from J, with 18 bases between. CDR1 and CDR2 (germline): SGHDT, YYEEEE.

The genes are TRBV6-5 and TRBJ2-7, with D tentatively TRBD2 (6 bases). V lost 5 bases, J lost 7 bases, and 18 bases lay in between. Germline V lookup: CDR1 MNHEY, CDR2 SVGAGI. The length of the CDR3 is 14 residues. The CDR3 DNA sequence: TGTGCCAGCAGTCCCTTCCGGGAGTTTAAGGAGCAGTACTTC. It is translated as CASSPFREFKEQYF.

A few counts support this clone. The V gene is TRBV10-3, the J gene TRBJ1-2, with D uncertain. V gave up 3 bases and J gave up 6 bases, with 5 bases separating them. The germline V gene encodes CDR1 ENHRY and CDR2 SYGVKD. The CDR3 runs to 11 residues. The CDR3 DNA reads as TGTGCCATCAGTGAACCGGATGGCTACACCTTC. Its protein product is CAISEPDGYTF.